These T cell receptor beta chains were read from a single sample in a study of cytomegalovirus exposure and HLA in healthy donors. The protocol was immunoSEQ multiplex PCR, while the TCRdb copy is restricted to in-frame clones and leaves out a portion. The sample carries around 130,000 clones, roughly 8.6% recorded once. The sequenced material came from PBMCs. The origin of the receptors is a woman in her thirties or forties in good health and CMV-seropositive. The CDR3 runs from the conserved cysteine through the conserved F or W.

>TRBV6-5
CASRSGGSSTDTQYF
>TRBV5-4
CASSPGVGRGEQYF
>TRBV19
CASSMRDQPQHF
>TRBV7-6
CASSFRGSNTEAFF
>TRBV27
CASSPGFSAGELFF
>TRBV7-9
CASSLGHVSYEQYF
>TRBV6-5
CASSYRGRENTEAFF
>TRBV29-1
CSVKKTGVHGYTF
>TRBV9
CASHRDTPGTNEKLFF
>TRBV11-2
CASSQTGQIVSTEAFF
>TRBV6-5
CASSYTRDRDWELFF
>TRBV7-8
CASRRFGEGQPQHF
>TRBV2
CASNADYNSPLHF
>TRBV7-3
CASSLPRISGGTDTQYF